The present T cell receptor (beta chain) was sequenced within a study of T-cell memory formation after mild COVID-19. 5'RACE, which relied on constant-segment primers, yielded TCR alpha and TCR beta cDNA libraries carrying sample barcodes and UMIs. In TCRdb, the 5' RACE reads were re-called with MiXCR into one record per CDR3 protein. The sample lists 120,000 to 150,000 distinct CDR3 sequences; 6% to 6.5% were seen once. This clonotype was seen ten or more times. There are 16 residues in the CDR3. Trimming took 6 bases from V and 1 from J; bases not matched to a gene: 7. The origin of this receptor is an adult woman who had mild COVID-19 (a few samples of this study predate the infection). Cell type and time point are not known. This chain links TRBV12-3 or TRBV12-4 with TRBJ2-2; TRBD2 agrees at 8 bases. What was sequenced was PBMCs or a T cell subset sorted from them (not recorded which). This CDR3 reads CASRIGLAQNTGELFF. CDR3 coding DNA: TGTGCCAGCAGAATCGGACTAGCTCAGAACACCGGGGAGCTGTTTTTT.